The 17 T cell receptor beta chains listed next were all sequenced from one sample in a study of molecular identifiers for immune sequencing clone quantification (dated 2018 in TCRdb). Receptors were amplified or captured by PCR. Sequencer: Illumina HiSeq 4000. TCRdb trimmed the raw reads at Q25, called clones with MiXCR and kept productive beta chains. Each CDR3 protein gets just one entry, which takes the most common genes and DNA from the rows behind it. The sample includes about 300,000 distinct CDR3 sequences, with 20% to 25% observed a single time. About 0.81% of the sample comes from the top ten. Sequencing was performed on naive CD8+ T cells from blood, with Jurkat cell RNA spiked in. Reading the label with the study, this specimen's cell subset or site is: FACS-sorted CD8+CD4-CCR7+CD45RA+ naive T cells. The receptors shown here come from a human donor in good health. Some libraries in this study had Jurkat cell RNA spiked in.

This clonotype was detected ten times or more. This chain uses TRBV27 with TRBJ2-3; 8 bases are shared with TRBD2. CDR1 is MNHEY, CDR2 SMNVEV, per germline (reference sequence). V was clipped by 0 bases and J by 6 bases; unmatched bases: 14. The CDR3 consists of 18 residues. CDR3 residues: CASSLSRAGASGIDTQYF. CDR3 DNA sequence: TGTGCCAGCAGTTTATCGAGAGCGGGAGCGTCGGGGATTGATACGCAGTATTTT.

CDR3 coding DNA: TGTGCCAGCAGTGAAGTGAGAGAAACCTACGAGCAGTACTTC. It codes for CASSEVRETYEQYF. V is TRBV6-1 and J is TRBJ2-7; D is unclear. The CDR3 runs to 14 residues. The germline CDR1 and CDR2 sequences are MNHNS and SASEGT. V was cut by 1 base and J by 2 bases, with 9 bases left in between.

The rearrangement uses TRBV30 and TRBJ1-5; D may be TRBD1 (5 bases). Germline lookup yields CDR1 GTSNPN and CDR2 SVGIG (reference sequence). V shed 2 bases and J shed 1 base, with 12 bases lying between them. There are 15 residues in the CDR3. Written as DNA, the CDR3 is TGTGCCTGGAGTCCAGGGTATGTGAGCAATCAGCCCCAGCATTTT. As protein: CAWSPGYVSNQPQHF. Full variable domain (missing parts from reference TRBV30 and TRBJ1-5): SQTIHQWPATLVQPVGSPLSLECTVEGTSNPNLYWYRQAAGRGLQLLFYSVGIGQISSEVPQNLSASRPQDRQFILSSKKLLLSDSGFYLCAWSPGYVSNQPQHFGDGTRLSIL.

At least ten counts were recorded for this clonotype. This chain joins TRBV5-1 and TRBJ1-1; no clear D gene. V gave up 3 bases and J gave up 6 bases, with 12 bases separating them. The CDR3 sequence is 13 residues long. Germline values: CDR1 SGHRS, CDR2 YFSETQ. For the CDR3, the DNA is TGCGCCAGCAGCTCCGTTGGTCGGGCTGAAGCTTTCTTT. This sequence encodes CASSSVGRAEAFF.

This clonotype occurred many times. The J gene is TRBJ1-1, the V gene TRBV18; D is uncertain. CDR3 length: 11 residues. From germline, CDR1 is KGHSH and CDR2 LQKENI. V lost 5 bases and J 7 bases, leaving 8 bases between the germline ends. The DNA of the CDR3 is TGTGCCAGCTCAAGAAGTGGTGAAGCTTTCTTT. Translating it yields CASSRSGEAFF.

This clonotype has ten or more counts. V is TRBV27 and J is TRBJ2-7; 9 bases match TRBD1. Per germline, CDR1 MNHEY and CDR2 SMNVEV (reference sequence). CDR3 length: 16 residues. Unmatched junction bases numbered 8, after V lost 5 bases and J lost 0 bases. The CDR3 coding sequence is TGTGCCAGCAGTCTGATAGGGACAGGGATCTCCTACGAGCAGTACTTC. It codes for CASSLIGTGISYEQYF.

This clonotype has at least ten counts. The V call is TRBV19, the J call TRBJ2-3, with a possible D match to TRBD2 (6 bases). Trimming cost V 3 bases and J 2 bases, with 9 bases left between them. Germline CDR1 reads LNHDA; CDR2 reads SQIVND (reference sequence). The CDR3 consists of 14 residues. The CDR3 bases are TGTGCCAGTAGTATGGCGGGATACACAGATACGCAGTATTTT. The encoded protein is CASSMAGYTDTQYF.

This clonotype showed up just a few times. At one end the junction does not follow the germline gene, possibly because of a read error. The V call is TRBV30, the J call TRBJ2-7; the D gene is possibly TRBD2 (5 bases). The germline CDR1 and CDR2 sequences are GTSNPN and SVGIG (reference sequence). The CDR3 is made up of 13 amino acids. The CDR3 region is CAWSAGVSYGQYF. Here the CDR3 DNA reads TGTGCCTGGAGTGCCGGGGTGTCCTACGGGCAGTACTTC.

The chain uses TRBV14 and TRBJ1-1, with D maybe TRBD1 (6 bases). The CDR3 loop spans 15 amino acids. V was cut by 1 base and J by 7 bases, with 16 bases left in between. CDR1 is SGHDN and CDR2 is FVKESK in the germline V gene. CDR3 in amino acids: CASSQAQTGRSEAFF. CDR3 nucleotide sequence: TGTGCCAGCAGCCAAGCCCAGACAGGCAGAAGTGAAGCTTTCTTT.

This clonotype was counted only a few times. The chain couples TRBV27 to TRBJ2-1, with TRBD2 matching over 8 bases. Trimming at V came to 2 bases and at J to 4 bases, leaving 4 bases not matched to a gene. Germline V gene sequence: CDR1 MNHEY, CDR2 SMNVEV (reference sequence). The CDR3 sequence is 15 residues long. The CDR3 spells CASSLSTSGYNEQFF. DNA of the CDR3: TGTGCCAGCAGTTTAAGTACTAGCGGATACAATGAGCAGTTCTTC.

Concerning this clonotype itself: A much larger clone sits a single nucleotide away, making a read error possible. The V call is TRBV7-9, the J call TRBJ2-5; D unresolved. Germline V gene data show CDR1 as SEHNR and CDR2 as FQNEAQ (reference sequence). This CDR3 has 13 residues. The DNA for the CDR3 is TGTGCCAGCAGCCCCCCCCTGAGAGAGGCCCAGTACTTC. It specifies CASSPPLREAQYF.

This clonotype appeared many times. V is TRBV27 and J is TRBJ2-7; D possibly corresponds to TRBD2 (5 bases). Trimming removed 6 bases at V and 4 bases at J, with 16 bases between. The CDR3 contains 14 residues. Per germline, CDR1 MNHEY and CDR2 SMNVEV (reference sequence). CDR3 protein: CASSRAAGAYEQYF. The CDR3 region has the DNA TGTGCCAGCAGCCGCGCCGCGGGCGCGTACGAGCAGTACTTC.

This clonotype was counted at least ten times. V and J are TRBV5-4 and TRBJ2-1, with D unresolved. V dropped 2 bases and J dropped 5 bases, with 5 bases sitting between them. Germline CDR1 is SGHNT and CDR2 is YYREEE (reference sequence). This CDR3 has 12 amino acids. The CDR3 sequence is CASSFGNNEQFF. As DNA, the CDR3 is TGTGCCAGCAGCTTTGGGAACAATGAGCAGTTCTTC. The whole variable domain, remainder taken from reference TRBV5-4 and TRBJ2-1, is ETGVTQSPTHLIKTRGQQVTLRCSSQSGHNTVSWYQQALGQGPQFIFQYYREEENGRGNFPPRFSGLQFPNYSSELNVNALELDDSALYLCASSFGNNEQFFGPGTRLTVL.

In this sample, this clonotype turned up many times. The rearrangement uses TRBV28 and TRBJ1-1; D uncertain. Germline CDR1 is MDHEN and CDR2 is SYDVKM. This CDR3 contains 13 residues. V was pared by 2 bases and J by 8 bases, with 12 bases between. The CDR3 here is CASSLEDLPEAFF. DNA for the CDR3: TGTGCCAGCAGTTTAGAGGATCTACCAGAAGCTTTCTTT.

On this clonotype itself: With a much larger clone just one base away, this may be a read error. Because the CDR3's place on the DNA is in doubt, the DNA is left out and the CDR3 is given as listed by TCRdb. The CDR3 region is CASGLVTVGGGARNQPQRF. The chain carries TRBV12-5 and TRBJ1-5; TRBD1, the D gene given by the table, was not confirmed from the DNA. Germline values: CDR1 LGHNT, CDR2 FRNRAP. The CDR3 length is 19 residues, termini included.

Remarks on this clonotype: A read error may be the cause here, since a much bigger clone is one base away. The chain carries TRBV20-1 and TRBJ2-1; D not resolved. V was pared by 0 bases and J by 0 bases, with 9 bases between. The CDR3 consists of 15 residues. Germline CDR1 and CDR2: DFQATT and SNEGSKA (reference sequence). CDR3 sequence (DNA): TGCAGTGCTAGAGACGCGGCCGGCTCCTACAATGAGCAGTTCTTC. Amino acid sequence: CSARDAAGSYNEQFF.

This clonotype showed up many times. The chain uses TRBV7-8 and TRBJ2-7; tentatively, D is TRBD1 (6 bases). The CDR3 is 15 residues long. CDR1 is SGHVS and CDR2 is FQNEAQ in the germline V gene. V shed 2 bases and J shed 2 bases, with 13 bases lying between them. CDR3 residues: CASSLLDRPTYEQYF. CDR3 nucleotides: TGTGCCAGCAGCTTACTAGACAGGCCCACCTACGAGCAGTACTTC.